The rows below give T cell receptor beta chains drawn from one sample of a study of regulatory T cells in long-lasting Graves disease. One entry per CDR3 protein results from TCRdb running MiXCR on the multiplex PCR reads. Seen here are under 800,000 distinct CDR3 sequences, roughly 15% observed once, and the top ten hold roughly 18%. The same sample was also used in a study of T cells in Graves' hyperthyroidism and ophthalmopathy.

This sample comprised peripheral blood mononuclear cells (PBMCs), obtained at new diagnosis, from a patient treated with antithyroid drugs. The receptors derive from a woman aged 30 to 39 with Graves disease. Both conserved end residues are part of each CDR3. A D gene is named only where the DNA matches it firmly. Rows give clone size only sometimes, using once, few, many, or a class for an expanded clone.

len,abundance,v_gene,d_gene,j_gene,CDR3aa,CDR3nt
10,NA,TRBV30,NA,TRBJ1-2,CAWSVRDYTF,TGTGCCTGGTCAGTCCGAGACTACACCTTC
14,many,TRBV5-1,NA,TRBJ2-3,CASSLERSTDTQYF,TGTGCCAGCAGCTTAGAACGGTCCACAGATACGCAGTATTTT
13,many,TRBV11-2,NA,TRBJ1-4,CASSSGQLEKLFF,TGTGCCAGCAGCTCCGGACAGCTTGAAAAACTGTTTTTT
14,many,TRBV28,NA,TRBJ2-3,CASRRTQGADTQYF,TGTGCCAGCAGACGGACCCAGGGCGCAGATACGCAGTATTTT
18,few,TRBV6-9,TRBD1,TRBJ1-3,CASSYRPGTGRSGNTIYF,TGTGCCAGCAGTTACCGTCCCGGGACAGGGCGCTCTGGAAACACCATATATTTT
14,many,TRBV6-2/TRBV6-3,TRBD1,TRBJ2-1,CASSYVQGYNEQFF,TGTGCCAGCAGTTATGTACAGGGGTACAATGAGCAGTTCTTC
13,NA,TRBV20-1,NA,TRBJ2-2,CSAPNLVTGELFF,TGCAGTGCGCCCAACCTGGTGACCGGGGAGCTGTTTTTT
13,many,TRBV28,NA,TRBJ1-1,CASREALNTEAFF,TGTGCCAGTCGTGAGGCATTGAACACTGAAGCTTTCTTT
14,few,TRBV28,NA,TRBJ2-7,CASSLFQSSYEQYF,TGTGCCAGCAGTTTATTTCAATCCTCCTACGAGCAGTACTTC
15,few,TRBV7-2,NA,TRBJ2-7,CASSTPTGTSYEQYF,TGTGCCAGCAGCACCCCGACAGGTACCTCCTACGAGCAGTACTTC
16,NA,TRBV6-6,NA,TRBJ1-5,CASSYSSGASSQPQHF,TGTGCCAGCAGTTACTCGAGTGGGGCCAGTAGTCAGCCCCAGCATTTT
15,many,TRBV5-1,TRBD1,TRBJ2-1,CASSSGTGESNEQFF,TGCGCCAGCAGCTCCGGGACAGGGGAGTCCAATGAGCAGTTCTTC
16,NA,TRBV19,NA,TRBJ2-4,CASRDGSGSAKNIQYF,TGTGCCAGTAGGGACGGGAGTGGTTCAGCCAAAAACATTCAGTACTTC
15,NA,TRBV6-1,TRBD1,TRBJ1-5,CASTPGQGGNQPQHF,TGTGCCAGCACCCCGGGACAGGGTGGCAATCAGCCCCAGCATTTT
16,few,TRBV2,NA,TRBJ2-5,CASNPKRGEGQETQYF,TGTGCCAGCAACCCGAAAAGGGGGGAGGGACAAGAGACCCAGTACTTC
13,many,TRBV6-1,NA,TRBJ2-3,CATNRDNTDTQYF,TGTGCCACCAACCGGGACAACACAGATACGCAGTATTTT
11,many,TRBV6-2/TRBV6-3,NA,TRBJ2-5,CASGITASQYF,TGTGCCAGCGGAATAACAGCCTCCCAGTACTTC
15,NA,TRBV6-1,TRBD1,TRBJ1-4,CASSPRDSLTEKLFF,TGTGCCAGCAGTCCAAGGGACAGTTTAACTGAAAAACTGTTTTTT
14,many,TRBV2,NA,TRBJ1-1,CASSQQGSSAEAFF,TGTGCCAGCAGCCAACAGGGTAGTAGTGCTGAAGCTTTCTTT
12,NA,TRBV11-2,NA,TRBJ2-7,CASSQGDGRASF,TGTGCCAGCAGCCAGGGAGATGGTCGGGCCTCCTTC
14,many,TRBV28,TRBD1,TRBJ1-3,CASRRGQGGNTIYF,TGTGCCAGCAGGCGCGGACAGGGCGGGAACACCATATATTTT
13,many,TRBV30,NA,TRBJ1-1,CAWSEFGGTEAFF,TGTGCCTGGAGCGAATTTGGGGGCACTGAAGCTTTCTTT
15,many,TRBV29-1,TRBD2,TRBJ2-1,CSVAYTSGPGDEQFF,TGCAGCGTTGCCTACACTAGCGGGCCGGGCGATGAGCAGTTCTTC
16,NA,TRBV3-1,NA,TRBJ2-4,CASSQGLTRAKNIQYF,TGTGCCAGCAGCCAAGGACTAACAAGAGCCAAAAACATTCAGTACTTC
14,NA,TRBV20-1,NA,TRBJ2-6,CSARGGGGANVLTF,TGCAGTGCTAGAGGTGGGGGGGGGGCCAACGTCCTGACTTTC
19,many,TRBV11-2,TRBD2,TRBJ2-5,CASSSNPSPLLAGQETQYF,TGTGCCAGCAGCTCTAACCCATCTCCGTTACTAGCGGGACAAGAGACCCAGTACTTC
16,NA,TRBV7-2,NA,TRBJ1-2,CASSGGGRGPNYGYTF,TGTGCCAGCAGCGGGGGGGGGAGGGGACCAAACTATGGCTACACCTTC
13,many,TRBV7-9,NA,TRBJ1-1,CASSLQGSTEAFF,TGTGCCAGCAGCTTACAAGGGAGCACTGAAGCTTTCTTT
15,NA,TRBV5-1,TRBD1,TRBJ2-5,CASSLGGTGRETQYF,TGCGCCAGCAGCTTGGGCGGGACAGGTAGAGAGACCCAGTACTTC
13,few,TRBV6-2/TRBV6-3,NA,TRBJ2-3,CASRKLRTDTQYF,TGTGCCAGCAGGAAGCTTCGCACAGATACGCAGTATTTT
14,many,TRBV27,TRBD1,TRBJ1-6,CASSLRGLQSPLHF,TGTGCCAGCAGTTTGAGGGGGCTTCAGTCACCCCTCCACTTT
14,many,TRBV7-9,NA,TRBJ1-6,CASSFGTGGSPLHF,TGTGCCAGCAGCTTCGGGACCGGTGGTTCACCCCTCCACTTT
15,many,TRBV27,NA,TRBJ2-1,CASSFQRPSYNEQFF,TGTGCCAGCAGTTTCCAGCGCCCCTCCTACAATGAGCAGTTCTTC
18,many,TRBV28,NA,TRBJ2-2,CASRGTPKMNPNTGELFF,TGTGCCAGCAGGGGGACACCGAAGATGAACCCGAACACCGGGGAGCTGTTTTTT
13,many,TRBV30,NA,TRBJ2-7,CAWISGVSYEQYF,TGTGCCTGGATTTCGGGAGTAAGCTACGAGCAGTACTTC
16,few,TRBV7-9,TRBD2,TRBJ2-1,CASSSPILAGGNEQFF,TGTGCCAGCAGCTCTCCTATACTAGCGGGAGGCAATGAGCAGTTCTTC
14,many,TRBV5-1,TRBD2,TRBJ2-7,CASSPSGSLYEQYF,TGCGCCAGCAGCCCCAGCGGGAGCCTCTACGAGCAGTACTTC